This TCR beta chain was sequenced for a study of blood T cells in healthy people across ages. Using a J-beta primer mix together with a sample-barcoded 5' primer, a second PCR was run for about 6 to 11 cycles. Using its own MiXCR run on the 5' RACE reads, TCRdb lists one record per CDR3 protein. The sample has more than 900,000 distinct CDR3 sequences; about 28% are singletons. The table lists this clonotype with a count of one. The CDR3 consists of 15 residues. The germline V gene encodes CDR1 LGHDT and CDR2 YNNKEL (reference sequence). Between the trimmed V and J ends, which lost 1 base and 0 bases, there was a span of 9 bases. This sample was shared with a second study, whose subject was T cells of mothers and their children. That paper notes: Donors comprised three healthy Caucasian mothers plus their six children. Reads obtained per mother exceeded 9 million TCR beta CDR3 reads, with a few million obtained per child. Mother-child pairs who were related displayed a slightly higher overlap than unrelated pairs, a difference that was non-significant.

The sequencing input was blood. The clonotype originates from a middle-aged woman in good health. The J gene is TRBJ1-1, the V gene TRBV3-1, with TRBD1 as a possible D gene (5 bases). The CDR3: CASSQAREMNTEAFF. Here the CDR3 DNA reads TGTGCCAGCAGCCAAGCCAGGGAAATGAACACTGAAGCTTTCTTT.